A single sample gave rise to the 29 T cell receptor beta chains below, sequenced in a study of cytomegalovirus exposure and HLA in healthy donors. The PCR ran on 60 Vbeta and 13 Jbeta primers. The protocol was immunoSEQ multiplex PCR, while the TCRdb copy is restricted to in-frame clones and leaves out a portion. This sample's table has 40,000 to 60,000 clones. Sequenced sample: PBMCs. Every receptor here comes from a female donor in good health and CMV-seronegative.

The chain has TRBV25-1 and TRBJ1-2; weak D call: TRBD1 (5 bases). Germline CDR1 reads MGHDK; CDR2 reads SYGVNS. V lost 5 bases, J lost 8 bases, and 15 bases lay in between. The CDR3 length is 13 residues. DNA for the CDR3: TGTGCCAGCAGTACAACGACAGCAGTCGGCTACACCTTC. The encoded protein is CASSTTTAVGYTF.

The rearrangement joins TRBV28 to TRBJ2-7; no firm D call. Germline loops: CDR1 MDHEN, CDR2 SYDVKM. Trimming removed 5 bases from V and 2 bases from J, with 10 bases in between. The CDR3 sequence is 13 residues long. This CDR3 reads CASSPRTAYEQYF. The CDR3 bases are TGTGCCAGCAGTCCCCGTACAGCCTACGAGCAGTACTTC. The full variable domain, in which reference TRBV28 and TRBJ2-7 provide the parts outside the CDR3, is DVKVTQSSRYLVKRTGEKVFLECVQDMDHENMFWYRQDPGLGLRLIYFSYDVKMKEKGDIPEGYSVSREKKERFSLILESASTNQTSMYLCASSPRTAYEQYFGPGTRLTVT.

The chain has TRBV6-5 and TRBJ2-2; 10 bases are shared with TRBD1. The CDR3 consists of 13 residues. Trimming cost V 8 bases and J 7 bases; bases outside gene matches: 4. Germline V CDR1 and CDR2: MNHEY, SVGAGI. The CDR3 sequence is CASRQGAGGELFF. CDR3 nucleotide sequence: TGTGCCAGCCGACAGGGGGCGGGCGGGGAGCTGTTTTTT.

The V gene is TRBV6-1, the J gene TRBJ2-7; TRBD2 might be the D (6 bases). The CDR3 is made up of 14 amino acids. V lost 6 bases and J lost 6, with 18 bases in between. Germline V gives CDR1 MNHNS, CDR2 SASEGT. CDR3 in amino acids: CASRGTGEVSEQYF. The DNA of the CDR3 is TGTGCCAGCAGAGGGACTGGAGAAGTGAGCGAGCAGTACTTC.

The chain recombines TRBV5-1 with TRBJ2-7, with D possibly TRBD1 on 5 matching bases. The germline V gene has CDR1 SGHRS and CDR2 YFSETQ. V shed 4 bases and J shed 2 bases, with 10 bases lying between them. CDR3 length: 13 residues. CDR3 nucleotides: TGCGCCAGCAGCGTGGACACCGCCTACGAGCAGTACTTC. Protein product: CASSVDTAYEQYF.

The chain recombines TRBV25-1 with TRBJ1-3; D unresolved. V shed 1 base and J shed 1 base, with 14 bases lying between them. The CDR3 is 17 amino acids. Germline-derived CDR1 and CDR2 are MGHDK and SYGVNS. The CDR3 reads CASSEFEGRGSGNTIYF. DNA of the CDR3: TGTGCCAGCAGTGAATTTGAGGGCCGGGGATCTGGAAACACCATATATTTT.

V and J are TRBV7-9 and TRBJ2-7; 7 nucleotides match TRBD2. After removal of 5 bases from V and 9 bases from J, the junction contained 16 bases not matched to a gene. Germline CDR1 and CDR2: SEHNR and FQNEAQ (reference sequence). This CDR3 comprises 15 residues. DNA of the CDR3: TGTGCCAGCAGCCCCCCTTCGGGCGGGAGACCTCCGCAGTACTTC. This encodes CASSPPSGGRPPQYF.

The rearrangement links TRBV4-1 to TRBJ2-7; 7 bases map to TRBD2. The germline gives CDR1 MGHRA, CDR2 YSYEKL. The CDR3 extends over 15 amino acids. Trimming cost V 8 bases and J 2 bases; bases outside gene matches: 12. The CDR3 is CASRTEPGGPYEQYF. Written as DNA, the CDR3 is TGCGCCAGCCGAACCGAACCGGGAGGCCCCTACGAGCAGTACTTC.

The chain uses TRBV5-6 and TRBJ2-1, with 14 bases that match TRBD2. The CDR3 is made up of 15 amino acids. Germline CDR1 SGHDT, CDR2 YYEEEE. With 4 bases clipped from V and 6 bases from J, the junction kept 3 bases outside the gene matches. In DNA, the CDR3 is TGTGCCAGCAGCCGGGGACTAGCGGGGGCCAATGAGCAGTTCTTC. This codes for CASSRGLAGANEQFF.

V gene TRBV5-1 combines with J gene TRBJ1-1, with 8 bases matching TRBD1. V was clipped by 3 bases and J by 1 base; unmatched bases: 5. The CDR3 length is 15 residues. Germline-derived CDR1 and CDR2 are SGHRS and YFSETQ. CDR3 in amino acids: CASSSLGQGNTEAFF. For the CDR3, the DNA is TGCGCCAGCAGCTCCCTAGGACAGGGGAACACTGAAGCTTTCTTT.

The chain uses TRBV18 and TRBJ1-5, with TRBD1 matching over 7 bases. The CDR3 covers 15 residues. Germline trimming cut 3 bases from V and 3 bases from J; bases unmatched to any gene: 5. The germline gives CDR1 KGHSH, CDR2 LQKENI. CDR3: CASSPLQGYNQPQHF. The DNA of the CDR3 is TGTGCCAGCTCACCTCTACAGGGGTACAATCAGCCCCAGCATTTT. Full variable domain (remainder filled in from reference TRBV18 and TRBJ1-5): NAGVMQNPRHLVRRRGQEARLRCSPMKGHSHVYWYRQLPEEGLKFMVYLQKENIIDESGMPKERFSAEFPKEGPSILRIQQVVRGDSAAYFCASSPLQGYNQPQHFGDGTRLSIL.

The V call is TRBV9, the J call TRBJ1-4, with TRBD1 as a possible D gene (5 bases). The length of the CDR3 is 13 residues. The germline V gene has CDR1 SGDLS and CDR2 YYNGEE. Trimming cost V 4 bases and J 2 bases, with 6 bases left between them. The CDR3 DNA reads as TGTGCCAGCAGCAGGGGTACTAATGAAAAACTGTTTTTT. It codes for CASSRGTNEKLFF.

The V and J genes are TRBV7-6 and TRBJ2-5; TRBD2 matches at 12 bases. With V trimmed by 3 bases and J by 2 bases, 4 bases remained unmatched. CDR1 and CDR2 from the germline V gene are SGHVS and FNYEAQ. The CDR3 totals 16 residues. CDR3 region: CASSLRLAGAQETQYF. CDR3 nucleotide sequence: TGTGCCAGCAGCTTGAGACTAGCGGGGGCACAAGAGACCCAGTACTTC.

The chain couples TRBV6-1 to TRBJ2-7, with TRBD2 matching 13 bases. Germline V gene lookup returns CDR1 MNHNS and CDR2 SASEGT. This CDR3 is built from 15 residues. V lost 7 bases to trimming and J lost 6 bases; unmatched junction nucleotides: 9. The CDR3 protein is CASIGLAGVSGEQYF. The CDR3 DNA reads as TGTGCCAGCATCGGACTAGCGGGAGTTTCAGGCGAGCAGTACTTC.

The V call is TRBV5-1, the J call TRBJ1-1, with 7 nucleotides matching TRBD1. Per the germline V gene, CDR1 is SGHRS and CDR2 is YFSETQ. The CDR3 extends over 14 amino acids. The V segment lost 4 bases and the J segment 1 base; nucleotides outside the gene matches: 4. The CDR3 DNA sequence: TGCGCCAGCAGCGGATACAGGGGGAACACTGAAGCTTTCTTT. Translation gives CASSGYRGNTEAFF.

The chain employs TRBV19 and TRBJ2-3; 7 bases line up with TRBD1. Per the germline V gene, CDR1 is LNHDA and CDR2 is SQIVND (reference sequence). V gave up 3 bases and J gave up 2 bases; unmatched junction bases: 5. This CDR3 has 15 residues. The CDR3 DNA follows: TGTGCCAGTAGTATCATGGGACAGAACACAGATACGCAGTATTTT. This gives the protein CASSIMGQNTDTQYF.

The chain uses TRBV10-3 and TRBJ2-7; possibly TRBD2 for D (5 bases). Germline V gene data show CDR1 as ENHRY and CDR2 as SYGVKD. This CDR3 comprises 14 residues. The germline V and J ends were trimmed by 3 bases and 5 bases, with 14 bases remaining between them. The CDR3 protein is CAISEVGGLDEQYF. The DNA of the CDR3 is TGTGCCATCAGTGAAGTTGGCGGGTTGGACGAGCAGTACTTC.

The rearrangement uses TRBV5-1 and TRBJ1-2; 8 nucleotides agree with TRBD1. CDR3 size: 15 residues. Germline V gene data show CDR1 as SGHRS and CDR2 as YFSETQ. V trimming: 3 bases; J trimming: 7 bases; junction bases outside the gene matches: 11. CDR3 DNA sequence: TGCGCCAGCAGCTCGGTCGGGCAGGGGGCCGGTGGCTACACCTTC. Amino acid sequence: CASSSVGQGAGGYTF. Based on the CDR3 plus reference TRBV5-1 and TRBJ1-2, the full variable domain is KAGVTQTPRYLIKTRGQQVTLSCSPISGHRSVSWYQQTPGQGLQFLFEYFSETQRNKGNFPGRFSGRQFSNSRSEMNVSTLELGDSALYLCASSSVGQGAGGYTFGSGTRLTVV.

CDR3 in amino acids: CASSAGWIGETQYF. CDR3 DNA sequence: TGTGCCAGCTCAGCAGGGTGGATAGGAGAGACCCAGTACTTC. This chain connects TRBV9 to TRBJ2-5, with D possibly TRBD1 on 5 matching bases. Germline-derived CDR1 and CDR2 are SGDLS and YYNGEE. This CDR3 has 14 amino acids. Trimming shortened V by 7 bases and J by 4 bases, and 17 bases separated the two germline ends.

The CDR3 nucleotides are TGCGCCAGCAGCTTGGAGACAGGGCCGAACACTGAAGCTTTCTTT. Protein product: CASSLETGPNTEAFF. The rearrangement links TRBV5-1 to TRBJ1-1; TRBD1 agrees at 7 bases. The CDR3 has 15 residues. J was trimmed by 1 base and V by 0 bases; bases with no gene match: 3. Germline lookup yields CDR1 SGHRS and CDR2 YFSETQ.

The chain links TRBV7-8 to TRBJ2-2; weak D call: TRBD2 (6 bases). Germline CDR1 SGHVS, CDR2 FQNEAQ. This CDR3 is built from 14 residues. V lost 3 bases and J lost 3, with 8 bases in between. The CDR3 bases are TGTGCCAGCAGCTTTGGGAGGTACACCGGGGAGCTGTTTTTT. This translates into CASSFGRYTGELFF.

The rearrangement joins TRBV6-1 to TRBJ2-7, with a tentative D call TRBD2 (6 bases). Trimming removed 11 bases at V and 3 bases at J, with 11 bases between. This CDR3 region has 11 residues. CDR1 is MNHNS and CDR2 is SASEGT in the germline V gene. CDR3 in DNA: TGTGCCCTCCGGGGGAACTACGAGCAGTACTTC. This codes for CALRGNYEQYF.

This chain connects TRBV18 to TRBJ2-1; TRBD2 matches 7 bases. Germline trimming cut 2 bases from V and 1 base from J; bases unmatched to any gene: 2. The V gene's germline CDR1 is KGHSH and CDR2 LQKENI. This CDR3 is built from 15 residues. The CDR3 region has the DNA TGTGCCAGCTCACCAAGAGCGGGGTCCTACAATGAGCAGTTCTTC. This sequence encodes CASSPRAGSYNEQFF.

This chain links TRBV5-1 with TRBJ2-7; TRBD1 matches at 9 bases. Trimming cost V 4 bases and J 6 bases; bases outside gene matches: 14. The CDR3 loop spans 16 amino acids. CDR1 and CDR2 from the germline V gene are SGHRS and YFSETQ. The CDR3 DNA is TGCGCCAGCAGCCTTCCTCTGGCCGGGACAGGGAGCGAGCAGTACTTC. Translated, it gives CASSLPLAGTGSEQYF.

The chain joins TRBV2 to TRBJ2-7; 7 bases fit TRBD1. The CDR3 has 12 amino acids. CDR1 is SNHLY and CDR2 is FYNNEI in the germline V gene. With 6 bases clipped from V and 2 bases from J, the junction kept 1 base outside the gene matches. CDR3 nucleotide sequence: TGTGCCAGCAGAGGGACAGCCTACGAGCAGTACTTC. This codes for CASRGTAYEQYF. The complete variable domain, with remaining parts taken from reference TRBV2 and TRBJ2-7, reads EPEVTQTPSHQVTQMGQEVILRCVPISNHLYFYWYRQILGQKVEFLVSFYNNEISEKSEIFDDQFSVERPDGSNFTLKIRSTKLEDSAMYFCASRGTAYEQYFGPGTRLTVT.

The rearrangement uses TRBV5-1 and TRBJ2-1; 8 nucleotides agree with TRBD2. Germline V gene sequence: CDR1 SGHRS, CDR2 YFSETQ. The CDR3 extends over 17 amino acids. The V and J ends lost 1 base and 1 base, in that order; junction bases with no gene match: 7. This CDR3 is CASSLWSSGRSYNEQFF. The CDR3 nucleotides are TGCGCCAGCAGCTTGTGGTCTAGCGGGCGGTCCTACAATGAGCAGTTCTTC.

J is TRBJ2-7 and V is TRBV19; 7 nucleotides agree with TRBD1. Germline CDR1 and CDR2: LNHDA and SQIVND (reference sequence). J was trimmed by 1 base and V by 2 bases; bases with no gene match: 5. The CDR3 is 15 amino acids. The CDR3 bases are TGTGCCAGTAGTATACTGAGACAGGGATCCTACGAGCAGTACTTC. Translation: CASSILRQGSYEQYF.

This rearrangement joins TRBV2 to TRBJ2-1; possible D gene TRBD2, 5 bases. CDR1 and CDR2 (germline): SNHLY, FYNNEI. V shed 5 bases and J shed 1 base, with 15 bases lying between them. The CDR3 runs 16 residues. The CDR3 DNA reads TGTGCCAGCAGTCTTTTCTCGGGATTTTCCTACAATGAGCAGTTCTTC. Translating it yields CASSLFSGFSYNEQFF.

This chain joins TRBV2 and TRBJ1-5, with 10 bases that match TRBD1. The trim removed 4 bases at V and 6 bases at J, leaving 3 bases unmatched. The germline V gene has CDR1 SNHLY and CDR2 FYNNEI. The CDR3 has 14 amino acids. CDR3 DNA sequence: TGTGCCAGCAGTGGACAGGGGGCAGGTCAGCCCCAGCATTTT. It codes for CASSGQGAGQPQHF.